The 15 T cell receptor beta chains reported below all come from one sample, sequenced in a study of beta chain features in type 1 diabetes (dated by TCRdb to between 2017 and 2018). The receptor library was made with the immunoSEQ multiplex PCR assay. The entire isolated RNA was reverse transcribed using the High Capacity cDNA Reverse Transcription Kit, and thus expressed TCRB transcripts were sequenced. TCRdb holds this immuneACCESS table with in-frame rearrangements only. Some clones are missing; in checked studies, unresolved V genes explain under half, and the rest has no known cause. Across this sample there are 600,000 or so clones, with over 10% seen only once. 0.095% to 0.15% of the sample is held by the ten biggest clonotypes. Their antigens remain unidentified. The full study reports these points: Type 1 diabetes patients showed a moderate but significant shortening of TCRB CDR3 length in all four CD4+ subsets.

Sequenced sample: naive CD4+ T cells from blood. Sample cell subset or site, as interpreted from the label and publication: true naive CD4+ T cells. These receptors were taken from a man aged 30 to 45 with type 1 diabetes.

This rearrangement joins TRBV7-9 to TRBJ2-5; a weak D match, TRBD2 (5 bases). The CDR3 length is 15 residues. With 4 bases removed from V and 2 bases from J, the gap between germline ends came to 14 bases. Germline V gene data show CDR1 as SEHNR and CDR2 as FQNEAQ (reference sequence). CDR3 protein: CASSSFRTGQETQYF. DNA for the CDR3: TGTGCCAGCAGCTCGTTCCGGACGGGACAAGAGACCCAGTACTTC.

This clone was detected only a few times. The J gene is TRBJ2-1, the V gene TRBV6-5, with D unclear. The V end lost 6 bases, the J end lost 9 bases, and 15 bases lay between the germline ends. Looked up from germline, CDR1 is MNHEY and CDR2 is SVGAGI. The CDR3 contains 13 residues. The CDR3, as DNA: TGTGCCAGCAGAGATGATTTCAGGCTTGAGCAGTTCTTC. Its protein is CASRDDFRLEQFF.

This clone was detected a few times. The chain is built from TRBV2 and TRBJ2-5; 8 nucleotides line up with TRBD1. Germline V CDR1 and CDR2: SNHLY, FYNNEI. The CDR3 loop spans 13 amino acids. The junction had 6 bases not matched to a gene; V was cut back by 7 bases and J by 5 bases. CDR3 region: CASTRTGRETQYF. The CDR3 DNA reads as TGTGCCAGCACCAGGACAGGGAGGGAGACCCAGTACTTC.

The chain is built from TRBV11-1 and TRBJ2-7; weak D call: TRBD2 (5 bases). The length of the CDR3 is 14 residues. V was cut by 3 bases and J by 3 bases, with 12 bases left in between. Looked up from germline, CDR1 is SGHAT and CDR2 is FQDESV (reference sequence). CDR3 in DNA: TGTGCCAGCAGCTTGGGAAACGGGGACTACGAGCAGTACTTC. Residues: CASSLGNGDYEQYF.

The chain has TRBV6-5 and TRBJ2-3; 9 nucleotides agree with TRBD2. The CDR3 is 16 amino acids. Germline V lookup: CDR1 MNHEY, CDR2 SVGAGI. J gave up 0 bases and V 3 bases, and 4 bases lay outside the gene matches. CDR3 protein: CASSYVAGASTDTQYF. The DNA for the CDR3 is TGTGCCAGCAGTTATGTAGCGGGGGCTAGCACAGATACGCAGTATTTT.

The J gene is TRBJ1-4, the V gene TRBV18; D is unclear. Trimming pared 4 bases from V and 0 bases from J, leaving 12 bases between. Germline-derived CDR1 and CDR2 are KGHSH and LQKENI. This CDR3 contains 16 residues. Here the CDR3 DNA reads TGTGCCAGCTCACGCGAGGGAACCTCAACTAATGAAAAACTGTTTTTT. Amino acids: CASSREGTSTNEKLFF.

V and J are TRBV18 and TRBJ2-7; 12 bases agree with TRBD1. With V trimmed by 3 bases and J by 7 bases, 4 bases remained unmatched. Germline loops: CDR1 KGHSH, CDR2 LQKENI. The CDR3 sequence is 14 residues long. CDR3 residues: CASSPGQGAREQYF. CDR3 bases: TGTGCCAGCTCACCGGGACAGGGGGCTCGTGAGCAGTACTTC.

The CDR3 region has the DNA TGTGCCTGGGACAGGGGGTTGAGAACCGGGGAGCTGTTTTTT. Its translation: CAWDRGLRTGELFF. The rearrangement uses TRBV30 and TRBJ2-2; 9 nucleotides agree with TRBD1. After removal of 5 bases from V and 5 bases from J, the junction contained 6 bases not matched to a gene. CDR3 length: 14 amino acids. Looked up from germline, CDR1 is GTSNPN and CDR2 is SVGIG (reference sequence).

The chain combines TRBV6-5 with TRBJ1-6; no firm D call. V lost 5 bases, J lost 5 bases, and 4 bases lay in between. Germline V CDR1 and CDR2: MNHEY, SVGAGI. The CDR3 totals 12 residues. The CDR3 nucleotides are TGTGCCAGCAGTCTTAATAATTCACCCCTCCACTTT. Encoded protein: CASSLNNSPLHF.

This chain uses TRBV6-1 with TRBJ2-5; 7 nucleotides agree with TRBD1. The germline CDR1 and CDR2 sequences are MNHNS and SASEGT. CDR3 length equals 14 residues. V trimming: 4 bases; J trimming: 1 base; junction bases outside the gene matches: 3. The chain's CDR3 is CASSGGGVQETQYF. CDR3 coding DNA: TGTGCCAGCAGTGGAGGGGGCGTCCAAGAGACCCAGTACTTC.

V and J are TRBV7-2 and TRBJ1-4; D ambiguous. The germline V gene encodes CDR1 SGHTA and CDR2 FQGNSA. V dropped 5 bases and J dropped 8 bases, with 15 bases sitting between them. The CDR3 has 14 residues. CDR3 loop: CASSEFGSAEKLFF. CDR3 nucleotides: TGTGCCAGCAGCGAATTCGGGTCGGCAGAAAAACTGTTTTTT. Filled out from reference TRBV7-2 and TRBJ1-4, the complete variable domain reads GAGVSQSPSNKVTEKGKDVELRCDPISGHTALYWYRQSLGQGLEFLIYFQGNSAPDKSGLPSDRFSAERTGGSVSTLTIQRTQQEDSAVYLCASSEFGSAEKLFFGSGTQLSVL.

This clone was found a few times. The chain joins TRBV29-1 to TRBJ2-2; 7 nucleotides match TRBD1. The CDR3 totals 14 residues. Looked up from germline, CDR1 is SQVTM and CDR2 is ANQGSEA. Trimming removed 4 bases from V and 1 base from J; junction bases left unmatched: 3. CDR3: CSVGGQQNTGELFF. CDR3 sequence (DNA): TGCAGCGTTGGGGGACAGCAGAACACCGGGGAGCTGTTTTTT.

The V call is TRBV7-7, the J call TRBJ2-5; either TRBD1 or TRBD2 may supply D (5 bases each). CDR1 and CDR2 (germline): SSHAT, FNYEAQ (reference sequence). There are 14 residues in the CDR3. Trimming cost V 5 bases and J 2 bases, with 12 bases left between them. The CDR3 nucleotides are TGTGCCAGCAGCCGAGGGGATGGTCAAGAGACCCAGTACTTC. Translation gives CASSRGDGQETQYF.

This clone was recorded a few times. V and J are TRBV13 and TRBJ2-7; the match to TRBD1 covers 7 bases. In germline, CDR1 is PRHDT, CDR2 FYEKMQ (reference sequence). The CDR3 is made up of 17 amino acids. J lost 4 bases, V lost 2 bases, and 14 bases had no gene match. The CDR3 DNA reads TGTGCCAGCAGCTTAAGGGTGACAGGGACATTCGCTTACGAGCAGTACTTC. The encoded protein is CASSLRVTGTFAYEQYF.

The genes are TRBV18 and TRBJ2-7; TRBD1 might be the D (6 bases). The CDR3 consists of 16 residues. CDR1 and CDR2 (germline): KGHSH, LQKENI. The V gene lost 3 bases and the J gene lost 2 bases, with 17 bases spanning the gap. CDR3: CASSPPTGDKTYEQYF. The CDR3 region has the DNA TGTGCCAGCTCACCTCCGACAGGCGATAAAACCTACGAGCAGTACTTC.